The 31 T cell receptor beta chains reported below all come from one sample, sequenced in a study of blood T cells in healthy people across ages. The use of a sample-barcoded 5' primer and a J-beta primer mix characterized a second PCR of roughly 6 to 12 cycles. TCRdb ran MiXCR on the 5' RACE reads and lists one entry per CDR3 protein. The top ten hold about 4.1% of the sample, which has roughly 1.5 million distinct CDR3 sequences, less than 45% seen once. Sequenced: blood. The receptors shown here come from a woman aged 18-29 years in good health.

This clonotype was seen more than once but under ten times. This chain connects TRBV3-1 to TRBJ2-3, with 9 bases that match TRBD2. Germline V CDR1 and CDR2: LGHDT, YNNKEL (reference sequence). The V gene end was trimmed by 5 bases and the J gene end by 3 bases; junction bases not matched to a gene: 9. The CDR3 is 16 amino acids. The DNA of the CDR3 is TGTGCCAGCAGCGCAGTTAGCGGGAGAGGGACAGATACGCAGTATTTT. Protein: CASSAVSGRGTDTQYF.

The gene calls are TRBV12-3 or TRBV12-4 and TRBJ2-3, with D possibly TRBD1 on 5 matching bases. The CDR3 length is 14 residues. The V gene lost 11 bases and the J gene lost 1 base, with 16 bases spanning the gap. This CDR3 reads CAASRAAGTDTQYF. The DNA for the CDR3 is TGTGCCGCGAGCAGGGCCGCTGGCACAGATACGCAGTATTTT.

V and J are TRBV12-3 or TRBV12-4 and TRBJ2-3; TRBD1 or TRBD2 may be the D gene (5 bases each). The germline V and J ends were trimmed by 1 base and 0 bases, with 17 bases remaining between them. This CDR3 spans 18 amino acids. Here the CDR3 DNA reads TGTGCCAGCAGTTTAGGTATTAGTTTTGGGGACAGCACAGATACGCAGTATTTT. Its protein is CASSLGISFGDSTDTQYF.

This chain links TRBV29-1 with TRBJ1-2; unclear D gene. The germline V gene encodes CDR1 SQVTM and CDR2 ANQGSEA. Trimming took off 4 bases at V and 4 bases at J, with 10 bases between the two ends. CDR3 length: 12 residues. For the CDR3, the DNA is TGCAGCGTTGTACGGCAGGCCTATGGCTACACCTTC. This codes for CSVVRQAYGYTF.

The chain recombines TRBV29-1 with TRBJ1-2; TRBD1 is a possible D gene (5 bases). V shed 1 base and J shed 8 bases, with 17 bases lying between them. The CDR3 sequence is 14 residues long. Germline V gene lookup returns CDR1 SQVTM and CDR2 ANQGSEA. This chain's CDR3 is CSVEAGVWGRGYTF. In DNA form, the CDR3 reads TGCAGCGTTGAAGCGGGGGTGTGGGGACGAGGCTACACCTTC.

The chain employs TRBV6-2 or TRBV6-3 and TRBJ2-3, with D unclear. The CDR3 has 12 residues. The germline V gene has CDR1 MNHEY and CDR2 SVGEGT. V lost 7 bases and J lost 11, with 16 bases in between. Here the CDR3 reads CASTKVGPRQYF. DNA for the CDR3: TGTGCCAGCACCAAGGTGGGCCCGAGGCAGTATTTT.

This clonotype was picked up many times. V gene TRBV4-1 combines with J gene TRBJ2-7, with D unresolved. Germline values: CDR1 MGHRA, CDR2 YSYEKL. V lost 4 bases, J lost 3 bases, and 13 bases lay in between. There are 14 residues in the CDR3. The CDR3 region has the DNA TGCGCCAGCAGCCCGGGTTTTGCAGGCTACGAGCAGTACTTC. Encoded protein: CASSPGFAGYEQYF.

CDR3 in amino acids: CASSDSGTPYNEQFF. The DNA for the CDR3 is TGTGCCAGCAGCGACTCCGGGACGCCTTACAATGAGCAGTTCTTC. J is TRBJ2-1 and V is TRBV12-3 or TRBV12-4, with D perhaps matching TRBD1 or TRBD2 (5 bases each). This CDR3 spans 15 amino acids. V was shortened by 6 bases and J by 4 bases, with 16 bases between the two germline ends.

A few counts support this clonotype. Written as DNA, the CDR3 is TGTGCCAGCAACCGGGGGTTTACCTACGAGCAGTACTTC. Amino acid sequence: CASNRGFTYEQYF. The chain carries TRBV13 and TRBJ2-7; the D gene is possibly TRBD2 (6 bases). This CDR3 region has 13 residues. Germline V gene sequence: CDR1 PRHDT, CDR2 FYEKMQ (reference sequence). V gave up 7 bases and J gave up 2 bases, with 12 bases separating them.

V usage is TRBV9 and J usage is TRBJ1-2; 7 bases align to TRBD1. This CDR3 is 13 amino acids long. V lost 3 bases to trimming and J lost 4 bases; unmatched junction nucleotides: 3. Germline V gene sequence: CDR1 SGDLS, CDR2 YYNGEE. The CDR3 DNA sequence: TGTGCCAGCAGCGGAAGGGACAGCTATGGCTACACCTTC. Amino acids: CASSGRDSYGYTF.

This clonotype was detected only once. The chain has TRBV5-1 and TRBJ2-1; 7 bases map to TRBD1. The DNA matches TRBJ2-7 better at its end, which makes the J call doubtful. CDR1 SGHRS and CDR2 YFSETQ come from the germline V gene. CDR3 length: 16 amino acids. CDR3 in amino acids: CASSLDPGGPYNEQYF. The CDR3 DNA sequence: TGCGCCAGCAGCTTGGACCCAGGGGGACCCTACAATGAGCAGTACTTC.

In this sample, this clonotype turned up a few times. The chain is built from TRBV27 and TRBJ2-7; 9 positions match TRBD2. This CDR3 is built from 14 residues. CDR1 is MNHEY, CDR2 SMNVEV, per germline (reference sequence). V was clipped by 8 bases and J by 4 bases; unmatched bases: 9. The CDR3 bases are TGTGCCAGCTCCTCCGGGACTAGCTTTTACGAGCAGTACTTC. This gives the protein CASSSGTSFYEQYF.

With regard to this clonotype: Germline and junction disagree at one end, which may indicate a read error. The chain couples TRBV6-5 to TRBJ1-4, with TRBD1 matching 9 bases. The CDR3 covers 14 residues. Germline V gene sequence: CDR1 MNHEY, CDR2 SVGAGI. The CDR3 loop reads CASSYTGGREKLFF. CDR3 coding DNA: TGCGCCAGCAGCTACACAGGGGGCCGTGAAAAACTGTTTTTT.

This clonotype has just a few counts. The chain links TRBV11-2 to TRBJ2-3; D is uncertain. The CDR3 runs to 13 residues. The V gene lost 6 bases and the J gene lost 4 bases, with 11 bases spanning the gap. Germline V gene lookup returns CDR1 SGHAT and CDR2 FQNNGV. CDR3 nucleotides: TGTGCCAGCAGTCGGGTGTGGGCAGATACGCAGTATTTT. Its translation: CASSRVWADTQYF. Full variable domain (outside the CDR3, taken from reference TRBV11-2 and TRBJ2-3): EAGVAQSPRYKIIEKRQSVAFWCNPISGHATLYWYQQILGQGPKLLIQFQNNGVVDDSQLPKDRFSAERLKGVDSTLKIQPAKLEDSAVYLCASSRVWADTQYFGPGTRLTVL.

The chain recombines TRBV25-1 with TRBJ1-1; D may be TRBD1 (5 bases). The V end lost 2 bases, the J end lost 6 bases, and 13 bases lay between the germline ends. Germline V CDR1 and CDR2: MGHDK, SYGVNS. This CDR3 spans 14 amino acids. The DNA of the CDR3 is TGTGCCAGCAGTGAAGGCGGGGGTTTGCCTGAAGCTTTCTTT. This translates into CASSEGGGLPEAFF. Combining the CDR3 with reference TRBV25-1 and TRBJ1-1 gives the whole variable domain EADIYQTPRYLVIGTGKKITLECSQTMGHDKMYWYQQDPGMELHLIHYSYGVNSTEKGDLSSESTVSRIRTEHFPLTLESARPSHTSQYLCASSEGGGLPEAFFGQGTRLTVV.

The V and J genes are TRBV5-1 and TRBJ2-7; 8 bases fit TRBD1. After removal of 4 bases from V and 3 bases from J, the junction contained 3 bases not matched to a gene. CDR1 and CDR2 from the germline V gene are SGHRS and YFSETQ. CDR3 length: 13 residues. This CDR3 is CASSTGQVYEQYF. The CDR3 bases are TGCGCCAGCAGCACGGGACAGGTCTACGAGCAGTACTTC.

This chain connects TRBV5-1 to TRBJ2-5, with D tentatively TRBD1 (5 bases). The CDR3 runs to 15 residues. V was cut by 0 bases and J by 5 bases, with 14 bases left in between. CDR1 is SGHRS, CDR2 YFSETQ, per germline. CDR3 sequence: CASSLAFRVGETQYF. Here the CDR3 DNA reads TGCGCCAGCAGCTTGGCCTTCAGGGTCGGCGAGACCCAGTACTTC.

There are a few counts of this clonotype. The rearrangement joins TRBV20-1 to TRBJ2-1, with D unclear. Deletions cut 3 bases from V and 1 base from J, with 7 bases between. The CDR3 sequence is 13 residues long. The germline CDR1 and CDR2 sequences are DFQATT and SNEGSKA (reference sequence). The CDR3 nucleotides read TGCAGTGCTAGGCGGTCTTCCTACAATGAGCAGTTCTTC. Translation gives CSARRSSYNEQFF.

This rearrangement joins TRBV20-1 to TRBJ2-3; D remains unclear. Between the trimmed V and J ends, which lost 2 bases and 6 bases, there was a span of 9 bases. The CDR3 totals 12 residues. Germline values: CDR1 DFQATT, CDR2 SNEGSKA (reference sequence). The CDR3 loop reads CSARPSLDTQYF. DNA of the CDR3: TGCAGTGCTAGACCCTCCTTGGATACGCAGTATTTT.

This CDR3 is CASSVRAGGEQYF. CDR3 sequence (DNA): TGTGCCAGCAGCGTACGGGCGGGAGGCGAGCAGTACTTC. The chain joins TRBV9 to TRBJ2-7; 8 nucleotides agree with TRBD2. Trimming removed 1 base from V and 6 bases from J; junction bases left unmatched: 3. The CDR3 runs 13 residues. Germline V gives CDR1 SGDLS, CDR2 YYNGEE.

The rearrangement uses TRBV20-1 and TRBJ1-5, with 8 bases matching TRBD1. The trim removed 5 bases at V and 7 bases at J, leaving 4 bases unmatched. The CDR3 is 12 amino acids. Germline lookup yields CDR1 DFQATT and CDR2 SNEGSKA (reference sequence). Here the CDR3 reads CSAWTGRQPQHF. The CDR3 coding sequence is TGCAGTGCTTGGACAGGGAGGCAGCCCCAGCATTTT.

The CDR3 DNA follows: TGCGCCAGCAGCTTGGGGGTTCCGACCTCAGATACGCAGTATTTT. Amino acid sequence: CASSLGVPTSDTQYF. The V gene is TRBV5-1, the J gene TRBJ2-3; D gene ambiguous. The germline CDR1 and CDR2 sequences are SGHRS and YFSETQ. The V end was cut by 0 bases, the J end by 4 bases, with 12 bases between. The CDR3 is 15 residues long.

Here the CDR3 DNA reads TGTGCCAGCAGCATTGGACAGGGACCTTCCTACGAGCAGTACTTC. It yields the protein CASSIGQGPSYEQYF. V usage is TRBV9 and J usage is TRBJ2-7; 8 bases align to TRBD1. V trimming: 4 bases; J trimming: 1 base; junction bases outside the gene matches: 7. The CDR3 sequence is 15 residues long. Germline assignment: CDR1 SGDLS and CDR2 YYNGEE.

This chain joins TRBV5-1 and TRBJ1-1, with TRBD1 matching 9 bases. After removal of 0 bases from V and 0 bases from J, the junction contained 12 bases not matched to a gene. CDR1 SGHRS and CDR2 YFSETQ come from the germline V gene. The CDR3 extends over 19 amino acids. This chain's CDR3 is CASSLVLFGTGKLNTEAFF. DNA for the CDR3: TGCGCCAGCAGCTTGGTATTGTTTGGGACAGGGAAGTTGAACACTGAAGCTTTCTTT.

Of note for this clonotype: One end of the junction varies from germline; a read error may be responsible. This chain uses TRBV6-4 with TRBJ1-6; D perhaps matches TRBD1 (5 bases). The length of the CDR3 is 14 residues. Germline V gene sequence: CDR1 MRHNA, CDR2 SNTAGT. This CDR3 reads CASSDGTDNSPPHF. CDR3 in DNA: TGTGCCAGCAGTGACGGGACGGATAATTCACCCCCCCACTTT.

This clonotype was counted between two and nine times. This chain links TRBV7-2 with TRBJ1-2; D remains unclear. V was clipped by 5 bases and J by 0 bases, with 7 bases between them. This CDR3 comprises 13 residues. CDR1 and CDR2 (germline): SGHTA, FQGNSA. The CDR3 coding sequence is TGTGCCAGCAGCGACGACGCTAACTATGGCTACACCTTC. Its protein product is CASSDDANYGYTF.

The V call is TRBV2, the J call TRBJ2-7; D uncertain. The V gene's germline CDR1 is SNHLY and CDR2 FYNNEI. The length of the CDR3 is 14 residues. V lost 0 bases to trimming and J lost 2 bases, with 8 bases between them. The CDR3 loop is CASSEARQAYEQYF. CDR3 coding DNA: TGTGCCAGCAGTGAAGCGCGCCAGGCCTACGAGCAGTACTTC.

The CDR3 sequence is CASSLNPAGIQETQYF. CDR3 DNA sequence: TGTGCCAGCAGCTTAAACCCAGCGGGGATCCAAGAGACCCAGTACTTC. The chain couples TRBV7-9 to TRBJ2-5; TRBD2 aligns across 7 bases. V was clipped by 2 bases and J by 1 base; unmatched bases: 7. The CDR3 loop spans 16 amino acids. CDR1 SEHNR and CDR2 FQNEAQ come from the germline V gene (reference sequence).

Written as DNA, the CDR3 is TGTGCCAGCAGCTTTTCCTATAGGACGGATGCTTGGGAGACCCAGTACTTC. It specifies CASSFSYRTDAWETQYF. The chain uses TRBV7-6 and TRBJ2-5; D unresolved. From germline, CDR1 is SGHVS and CDR2 FNYEAQ. Trimming shortened V by 3 bases and J by 5 bases, and 22 bases separated the two germline ends. The CDR3 spans 17 residues.

In this sample, this clonotype turned up a few times. The chain recombines TRBV11-2 with TRBJ2-7, with 10 nucleotides matching TRBD2. V lost 3 bases, J lost 1 base, and 12 bases stayed unmatched. Looked up from germline, CDR1 is SGHAT and CDR2 is FQNNGV. This CDR3 is built from 18 residues. As DNA, the CDR3 is TGTGCCAGCAGCTTCGAACAGGGTTTACTAGCGGGATCCTACGAGCAGTACTTC. It codes for CASSFEQGLLAGSYEQYF.

This clonotype occurred once. The CDR3 coding sequence is TGTGCCAGCAGCCAAGTATCAGCGGGACCCCTCTACAATGAGCAGTTCTTC. This translates into CASSQVSAGPLYNEQFF. This rearrangement joins TRBV4-2 to TRBJ2-1, with TRBD2 matching over 7 bases. After removal of 1 base from V and 3 bases from J, the junction contained 9 bases not matched to a gene. The CDR3 has 17 residues. Per the germline V gene, CDR1 is LGHNA and CDR2 is YNFKEQ.